The TCR beta chain under discussion was sequenced for a study of Ad26.COV2.S vaccination and SARS-CoV-2 variants. Study findings and constraints: Estimates derived from TCR breadth and depth analyses may have underestimated total T cell responses. Reported post-vaccination CD8+ and CD4+ T cell responses to spike showed substantial breadth. Vaccinees and placebo recipients showed similar non-spike TCR breadth.

The V and J ends lost 9 bases and 7 bases, in that order; junction bases with no gene match: 1. The CDR3 has 10 residues. Germline CDR1 and CDR2: LNHDA and SQIVND (reference sequence). Comment on this clone: Its antigen is not known.

Assay: immunoSEQ multiplex PCR; the TCRdb copy retains only in-frame clones and omits some. The sample has over 250,000 clones, around 87% seen once; the top ten hold about 3.1%. Noted treatment: roughly 18 received Ad26.COV2.S at low or high dose, single or two shots; about 5 received placebo; per-sample allocation not given. Following the first vaccine or placebo injection, samples were taken on day 63. The sequenced sample was peripheral blood, obtained in a trial of Ad26.COV2.S vaccine versus placebo. This receptor was taken from a person aged 18-60 years who received the Ad26.COV2.S COVID-19 vaccine or a placebo. This chain links TRBV19 with TRBJ2-7; 9 positions agree with TRBD1. The CDR3: CASGTGEQYF. The CDR3 DNA is TGTGCCAGCGGGACAGGGGAGCAGTACTTC.